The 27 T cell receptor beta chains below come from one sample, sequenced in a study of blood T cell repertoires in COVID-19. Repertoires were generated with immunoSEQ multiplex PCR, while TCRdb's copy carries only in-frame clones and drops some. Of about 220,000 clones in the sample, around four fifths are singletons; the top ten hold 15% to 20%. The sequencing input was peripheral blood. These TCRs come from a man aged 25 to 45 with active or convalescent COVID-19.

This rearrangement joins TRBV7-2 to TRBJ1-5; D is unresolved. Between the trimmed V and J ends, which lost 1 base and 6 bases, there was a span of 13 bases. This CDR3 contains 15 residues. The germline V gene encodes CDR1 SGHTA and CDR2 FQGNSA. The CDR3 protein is CASSLGGRSSQPQHF. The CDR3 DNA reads TGTGCCAGCAGCTTAGGAGGGCGTAGTAGTCAGCCCCAGCATTTT.

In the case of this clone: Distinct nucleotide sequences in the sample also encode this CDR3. The CDR3 DNA is TGCGCCAGCAGCCAAGACAGGGATTACGAGCAGTACTTC. This encodes CASSQDRDYEQYF. The chain employs TRBV4-3 and TRBJ2-7, with a possible D match to TRBD1 (5 bases). Trimming took off 0 bases at V and 4 bases at J, with 7 bases between the two ends. Germline CDR1 reads LGHNA; CDR2 reads YSLEER. This CDR3 is built from 13 residues.

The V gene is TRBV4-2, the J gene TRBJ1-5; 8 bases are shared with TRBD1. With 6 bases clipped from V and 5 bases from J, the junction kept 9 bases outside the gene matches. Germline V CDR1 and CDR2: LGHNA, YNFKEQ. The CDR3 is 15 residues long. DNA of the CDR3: TGTGCCAGCAGTACCGGTGGACAGGGTGATCAGCCCCAGCATTTT. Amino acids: CASSTGGQGDQPQHF.

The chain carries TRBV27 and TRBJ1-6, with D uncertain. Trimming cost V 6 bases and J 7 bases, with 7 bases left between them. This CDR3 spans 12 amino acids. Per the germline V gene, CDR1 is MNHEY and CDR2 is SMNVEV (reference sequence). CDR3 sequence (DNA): TGTGCCAGCAGGTCGGGGAATTCACCCCTCCACTTT. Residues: CASRSGNSPLHF.

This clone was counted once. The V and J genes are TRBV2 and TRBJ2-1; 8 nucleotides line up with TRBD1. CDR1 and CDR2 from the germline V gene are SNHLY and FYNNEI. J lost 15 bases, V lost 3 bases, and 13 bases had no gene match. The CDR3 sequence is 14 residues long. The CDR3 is CASSEDRVKIVGFF. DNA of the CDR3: TGTGCCAGCAGTGAGGACAGGGTCAAGATCGTCGGGTTCTTC.

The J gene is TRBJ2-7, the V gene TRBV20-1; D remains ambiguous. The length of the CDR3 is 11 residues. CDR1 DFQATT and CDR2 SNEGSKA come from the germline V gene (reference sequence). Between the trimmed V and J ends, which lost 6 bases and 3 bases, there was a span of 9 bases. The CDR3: CSAATYYEQYF. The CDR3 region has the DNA TGCAGTGCGGCGACTTACTACGAGCAGTACTTC.

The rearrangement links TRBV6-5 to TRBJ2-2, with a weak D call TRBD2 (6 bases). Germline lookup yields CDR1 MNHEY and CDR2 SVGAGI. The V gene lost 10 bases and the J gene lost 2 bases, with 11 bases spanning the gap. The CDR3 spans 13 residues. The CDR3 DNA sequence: TGTGCCACAAAGACTAGTAACACCGGGGAGCTGTTTTTT. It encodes CATKTSNTGELFF.

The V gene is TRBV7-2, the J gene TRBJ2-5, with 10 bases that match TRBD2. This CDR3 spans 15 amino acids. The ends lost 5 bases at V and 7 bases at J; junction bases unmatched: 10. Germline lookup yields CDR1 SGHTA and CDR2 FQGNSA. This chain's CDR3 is CASSPPGSGRATQYF. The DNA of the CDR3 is TGTGCCAGCAGCCCACCTGGGAGCGGGAGGGCGACCCAGTACTTC. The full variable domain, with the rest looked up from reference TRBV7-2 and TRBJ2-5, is GAGVSQSPSNKVTEKGKDVELRCDPISGHTALYWYRQSLGQGLEFLIYFQGNSAPDKSGLPSDRFSAERTGGSVSTLTIQRTQQEDSAVYLCASSPPGSGRATQYFGPGTRLLVL.

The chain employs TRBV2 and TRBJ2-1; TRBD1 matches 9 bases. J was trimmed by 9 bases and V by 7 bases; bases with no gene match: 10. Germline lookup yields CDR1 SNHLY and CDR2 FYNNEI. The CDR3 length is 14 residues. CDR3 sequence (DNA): TGTGCCAGCATGACAGGGGGTTTCAGAGGTGAGCAGTTCTTC. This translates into CASMTGGFRGEQFF.

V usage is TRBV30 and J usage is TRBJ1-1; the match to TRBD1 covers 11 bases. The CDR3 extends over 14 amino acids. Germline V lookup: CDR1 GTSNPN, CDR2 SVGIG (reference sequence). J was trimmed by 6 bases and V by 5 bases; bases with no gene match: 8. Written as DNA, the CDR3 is TGTGCCTGGGACCTGGGACAGGGGGTAGCTGAAGCTTTCTTT. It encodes CAWDLGQGVAEAFF.

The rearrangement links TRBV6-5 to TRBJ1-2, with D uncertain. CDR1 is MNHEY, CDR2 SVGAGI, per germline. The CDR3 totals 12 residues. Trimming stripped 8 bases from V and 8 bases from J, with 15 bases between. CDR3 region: CASGSYVYGYTF. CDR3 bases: TGTGCCAGCGGGAGCTACGTCTACGGCTACACCTTC.

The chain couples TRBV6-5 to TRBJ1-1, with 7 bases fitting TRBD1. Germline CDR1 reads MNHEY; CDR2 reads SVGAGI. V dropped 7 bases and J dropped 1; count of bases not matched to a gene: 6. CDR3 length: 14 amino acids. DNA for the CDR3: TGTGCCAGCACCACACAGGGGAAGAACACTGAAGCTTTCTTT. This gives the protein CASTTQGKNTEAFF.

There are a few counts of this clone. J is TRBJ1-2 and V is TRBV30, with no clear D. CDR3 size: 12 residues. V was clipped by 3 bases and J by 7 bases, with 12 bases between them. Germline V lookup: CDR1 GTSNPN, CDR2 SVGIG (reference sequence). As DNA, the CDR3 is TGTGCCTGGAGCCCGCTAAGTTTTGGCTACACCTTC. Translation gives CAWSPLSFGYTF.

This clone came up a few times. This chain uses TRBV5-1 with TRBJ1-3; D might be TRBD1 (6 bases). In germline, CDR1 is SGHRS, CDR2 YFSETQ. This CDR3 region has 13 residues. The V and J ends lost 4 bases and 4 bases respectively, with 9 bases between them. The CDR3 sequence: CASSDQGGNTIYF. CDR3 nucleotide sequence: TGCGCCAGCAGCGACCAGGGGGGAAACACCATATATTTT.

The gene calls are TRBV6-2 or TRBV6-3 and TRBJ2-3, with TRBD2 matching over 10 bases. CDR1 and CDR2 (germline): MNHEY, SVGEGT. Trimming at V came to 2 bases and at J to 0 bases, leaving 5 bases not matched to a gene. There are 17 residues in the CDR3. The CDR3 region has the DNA TGTGCCAGCAGTTACGGGGCTAGCGGGGGAAGCACAGATACGCAGTATTTT. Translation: CASSYGASGGSTDTQYF.

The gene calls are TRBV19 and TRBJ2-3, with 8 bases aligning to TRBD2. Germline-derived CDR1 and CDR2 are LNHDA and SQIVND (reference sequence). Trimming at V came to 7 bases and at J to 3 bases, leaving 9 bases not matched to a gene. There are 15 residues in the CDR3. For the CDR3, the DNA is TGTGCCAGTATGGGCGGCGGGAGGCAAACAGATACGCAGTATTTT. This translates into CASMGGGRQTDTQYF.

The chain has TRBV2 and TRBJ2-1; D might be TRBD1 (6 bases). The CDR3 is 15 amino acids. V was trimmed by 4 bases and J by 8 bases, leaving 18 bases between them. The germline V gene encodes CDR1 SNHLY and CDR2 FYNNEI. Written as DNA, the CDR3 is TGTGCCAGCAGTGCCCCTCAGGGGATAGGGGATGAGCAGTTCTTC. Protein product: CASSAPQGIGDEQFF.

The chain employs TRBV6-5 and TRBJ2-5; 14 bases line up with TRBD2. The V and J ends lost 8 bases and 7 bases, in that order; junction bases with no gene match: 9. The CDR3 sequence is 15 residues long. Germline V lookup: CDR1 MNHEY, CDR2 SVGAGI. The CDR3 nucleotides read TGTGCCAGCGGAAGACTAGCGGGGGGGCTCGGGACCCAGTACTTC. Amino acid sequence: CASGRLAGGLGTQYF.

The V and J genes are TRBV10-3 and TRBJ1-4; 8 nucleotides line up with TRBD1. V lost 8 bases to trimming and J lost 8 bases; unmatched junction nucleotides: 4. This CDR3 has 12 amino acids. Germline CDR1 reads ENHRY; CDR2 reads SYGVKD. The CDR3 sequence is CAIGQGREKLFF. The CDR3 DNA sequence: TGTGCCATCGGACAGGGACGGGAAAAACTGTTTTTT.

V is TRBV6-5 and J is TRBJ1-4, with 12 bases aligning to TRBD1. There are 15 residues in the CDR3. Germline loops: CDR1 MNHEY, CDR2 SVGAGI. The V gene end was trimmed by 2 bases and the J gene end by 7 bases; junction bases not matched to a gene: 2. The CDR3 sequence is CASSYKGQGAEKLFF. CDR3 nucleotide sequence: TGTGCCAGCAGTTACAAGGGACAGGGGGCTGAAAAACTGTTTTTT.

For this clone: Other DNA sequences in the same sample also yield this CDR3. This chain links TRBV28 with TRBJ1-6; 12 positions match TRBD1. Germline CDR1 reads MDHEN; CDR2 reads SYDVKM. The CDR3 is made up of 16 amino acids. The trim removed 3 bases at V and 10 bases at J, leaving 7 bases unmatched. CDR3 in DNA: TGTGCCAGCAGTTTTCCGGGACAGGGGGCGAGGTCACCCCTCCACTTT. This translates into CASSFPGQGARSPLHF.

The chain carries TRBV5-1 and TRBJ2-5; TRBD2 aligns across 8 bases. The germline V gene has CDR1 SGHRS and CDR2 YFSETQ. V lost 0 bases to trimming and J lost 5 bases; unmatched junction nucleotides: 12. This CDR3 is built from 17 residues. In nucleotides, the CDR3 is TGCGCCAGCAGCTTGGCAGGTGTCGGGGGGGACTGGGAGACCCAGTACTTC. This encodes CASSLAGVGGDWETQYF.

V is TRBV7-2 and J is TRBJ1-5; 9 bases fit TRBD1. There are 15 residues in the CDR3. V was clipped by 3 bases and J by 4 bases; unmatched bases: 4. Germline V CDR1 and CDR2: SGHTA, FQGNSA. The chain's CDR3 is CASSFGTGMNQPQHF. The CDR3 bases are TGTGCCAGCAGCTTCGGGACAGGGATGAATCAGCCCCAGCATTTT.

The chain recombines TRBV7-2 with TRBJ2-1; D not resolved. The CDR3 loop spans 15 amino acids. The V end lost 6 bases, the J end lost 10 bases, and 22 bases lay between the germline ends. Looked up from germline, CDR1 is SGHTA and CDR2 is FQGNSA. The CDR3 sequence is CASSLATSQEREQFF. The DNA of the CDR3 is TGTGCCAGCAGTTTGGCTACCTCCCAGGAAAGGGAGCAGTTCTTC.

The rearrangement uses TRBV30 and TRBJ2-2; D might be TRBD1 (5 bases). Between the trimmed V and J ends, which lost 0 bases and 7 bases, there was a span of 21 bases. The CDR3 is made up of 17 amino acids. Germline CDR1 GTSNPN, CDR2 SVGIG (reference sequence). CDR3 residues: CAWSVMGRGAMIGELFF. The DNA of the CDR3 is TGTGCCTGGAGTGTAATGGGTAGGGGCGCGATGATCGGGGAGCTGTTTTTT.

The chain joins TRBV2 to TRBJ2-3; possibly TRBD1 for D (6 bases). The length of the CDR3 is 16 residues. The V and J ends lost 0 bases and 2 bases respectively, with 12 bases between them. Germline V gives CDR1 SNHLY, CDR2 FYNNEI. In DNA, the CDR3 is TGTGCCAGCAGTGAAGCGCGTGGGACATACACAGATACGCAGTATTTT. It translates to CASSEARGTYTDTQYF.

The CDR3 region is CASSRTGRNSGYTF. The CDR3 region has the DNA TGTGCCAGCAGCCGGACAGGGAGAAATAGTGGCTACACCTTC. V and J are TRBV3-1 (or the pseudogene TRBV3-2) and TRBJ1-2; 8 bases match TRBD1. Germline V lookup: CDR1 LGHDT, CDR2 YNNKEL (reference sequence). The CDR3 sequence is 14 residues long. Losses at the gene ends were 4 bases for V and 7 bases for J; bases not matched to a gene: 8.